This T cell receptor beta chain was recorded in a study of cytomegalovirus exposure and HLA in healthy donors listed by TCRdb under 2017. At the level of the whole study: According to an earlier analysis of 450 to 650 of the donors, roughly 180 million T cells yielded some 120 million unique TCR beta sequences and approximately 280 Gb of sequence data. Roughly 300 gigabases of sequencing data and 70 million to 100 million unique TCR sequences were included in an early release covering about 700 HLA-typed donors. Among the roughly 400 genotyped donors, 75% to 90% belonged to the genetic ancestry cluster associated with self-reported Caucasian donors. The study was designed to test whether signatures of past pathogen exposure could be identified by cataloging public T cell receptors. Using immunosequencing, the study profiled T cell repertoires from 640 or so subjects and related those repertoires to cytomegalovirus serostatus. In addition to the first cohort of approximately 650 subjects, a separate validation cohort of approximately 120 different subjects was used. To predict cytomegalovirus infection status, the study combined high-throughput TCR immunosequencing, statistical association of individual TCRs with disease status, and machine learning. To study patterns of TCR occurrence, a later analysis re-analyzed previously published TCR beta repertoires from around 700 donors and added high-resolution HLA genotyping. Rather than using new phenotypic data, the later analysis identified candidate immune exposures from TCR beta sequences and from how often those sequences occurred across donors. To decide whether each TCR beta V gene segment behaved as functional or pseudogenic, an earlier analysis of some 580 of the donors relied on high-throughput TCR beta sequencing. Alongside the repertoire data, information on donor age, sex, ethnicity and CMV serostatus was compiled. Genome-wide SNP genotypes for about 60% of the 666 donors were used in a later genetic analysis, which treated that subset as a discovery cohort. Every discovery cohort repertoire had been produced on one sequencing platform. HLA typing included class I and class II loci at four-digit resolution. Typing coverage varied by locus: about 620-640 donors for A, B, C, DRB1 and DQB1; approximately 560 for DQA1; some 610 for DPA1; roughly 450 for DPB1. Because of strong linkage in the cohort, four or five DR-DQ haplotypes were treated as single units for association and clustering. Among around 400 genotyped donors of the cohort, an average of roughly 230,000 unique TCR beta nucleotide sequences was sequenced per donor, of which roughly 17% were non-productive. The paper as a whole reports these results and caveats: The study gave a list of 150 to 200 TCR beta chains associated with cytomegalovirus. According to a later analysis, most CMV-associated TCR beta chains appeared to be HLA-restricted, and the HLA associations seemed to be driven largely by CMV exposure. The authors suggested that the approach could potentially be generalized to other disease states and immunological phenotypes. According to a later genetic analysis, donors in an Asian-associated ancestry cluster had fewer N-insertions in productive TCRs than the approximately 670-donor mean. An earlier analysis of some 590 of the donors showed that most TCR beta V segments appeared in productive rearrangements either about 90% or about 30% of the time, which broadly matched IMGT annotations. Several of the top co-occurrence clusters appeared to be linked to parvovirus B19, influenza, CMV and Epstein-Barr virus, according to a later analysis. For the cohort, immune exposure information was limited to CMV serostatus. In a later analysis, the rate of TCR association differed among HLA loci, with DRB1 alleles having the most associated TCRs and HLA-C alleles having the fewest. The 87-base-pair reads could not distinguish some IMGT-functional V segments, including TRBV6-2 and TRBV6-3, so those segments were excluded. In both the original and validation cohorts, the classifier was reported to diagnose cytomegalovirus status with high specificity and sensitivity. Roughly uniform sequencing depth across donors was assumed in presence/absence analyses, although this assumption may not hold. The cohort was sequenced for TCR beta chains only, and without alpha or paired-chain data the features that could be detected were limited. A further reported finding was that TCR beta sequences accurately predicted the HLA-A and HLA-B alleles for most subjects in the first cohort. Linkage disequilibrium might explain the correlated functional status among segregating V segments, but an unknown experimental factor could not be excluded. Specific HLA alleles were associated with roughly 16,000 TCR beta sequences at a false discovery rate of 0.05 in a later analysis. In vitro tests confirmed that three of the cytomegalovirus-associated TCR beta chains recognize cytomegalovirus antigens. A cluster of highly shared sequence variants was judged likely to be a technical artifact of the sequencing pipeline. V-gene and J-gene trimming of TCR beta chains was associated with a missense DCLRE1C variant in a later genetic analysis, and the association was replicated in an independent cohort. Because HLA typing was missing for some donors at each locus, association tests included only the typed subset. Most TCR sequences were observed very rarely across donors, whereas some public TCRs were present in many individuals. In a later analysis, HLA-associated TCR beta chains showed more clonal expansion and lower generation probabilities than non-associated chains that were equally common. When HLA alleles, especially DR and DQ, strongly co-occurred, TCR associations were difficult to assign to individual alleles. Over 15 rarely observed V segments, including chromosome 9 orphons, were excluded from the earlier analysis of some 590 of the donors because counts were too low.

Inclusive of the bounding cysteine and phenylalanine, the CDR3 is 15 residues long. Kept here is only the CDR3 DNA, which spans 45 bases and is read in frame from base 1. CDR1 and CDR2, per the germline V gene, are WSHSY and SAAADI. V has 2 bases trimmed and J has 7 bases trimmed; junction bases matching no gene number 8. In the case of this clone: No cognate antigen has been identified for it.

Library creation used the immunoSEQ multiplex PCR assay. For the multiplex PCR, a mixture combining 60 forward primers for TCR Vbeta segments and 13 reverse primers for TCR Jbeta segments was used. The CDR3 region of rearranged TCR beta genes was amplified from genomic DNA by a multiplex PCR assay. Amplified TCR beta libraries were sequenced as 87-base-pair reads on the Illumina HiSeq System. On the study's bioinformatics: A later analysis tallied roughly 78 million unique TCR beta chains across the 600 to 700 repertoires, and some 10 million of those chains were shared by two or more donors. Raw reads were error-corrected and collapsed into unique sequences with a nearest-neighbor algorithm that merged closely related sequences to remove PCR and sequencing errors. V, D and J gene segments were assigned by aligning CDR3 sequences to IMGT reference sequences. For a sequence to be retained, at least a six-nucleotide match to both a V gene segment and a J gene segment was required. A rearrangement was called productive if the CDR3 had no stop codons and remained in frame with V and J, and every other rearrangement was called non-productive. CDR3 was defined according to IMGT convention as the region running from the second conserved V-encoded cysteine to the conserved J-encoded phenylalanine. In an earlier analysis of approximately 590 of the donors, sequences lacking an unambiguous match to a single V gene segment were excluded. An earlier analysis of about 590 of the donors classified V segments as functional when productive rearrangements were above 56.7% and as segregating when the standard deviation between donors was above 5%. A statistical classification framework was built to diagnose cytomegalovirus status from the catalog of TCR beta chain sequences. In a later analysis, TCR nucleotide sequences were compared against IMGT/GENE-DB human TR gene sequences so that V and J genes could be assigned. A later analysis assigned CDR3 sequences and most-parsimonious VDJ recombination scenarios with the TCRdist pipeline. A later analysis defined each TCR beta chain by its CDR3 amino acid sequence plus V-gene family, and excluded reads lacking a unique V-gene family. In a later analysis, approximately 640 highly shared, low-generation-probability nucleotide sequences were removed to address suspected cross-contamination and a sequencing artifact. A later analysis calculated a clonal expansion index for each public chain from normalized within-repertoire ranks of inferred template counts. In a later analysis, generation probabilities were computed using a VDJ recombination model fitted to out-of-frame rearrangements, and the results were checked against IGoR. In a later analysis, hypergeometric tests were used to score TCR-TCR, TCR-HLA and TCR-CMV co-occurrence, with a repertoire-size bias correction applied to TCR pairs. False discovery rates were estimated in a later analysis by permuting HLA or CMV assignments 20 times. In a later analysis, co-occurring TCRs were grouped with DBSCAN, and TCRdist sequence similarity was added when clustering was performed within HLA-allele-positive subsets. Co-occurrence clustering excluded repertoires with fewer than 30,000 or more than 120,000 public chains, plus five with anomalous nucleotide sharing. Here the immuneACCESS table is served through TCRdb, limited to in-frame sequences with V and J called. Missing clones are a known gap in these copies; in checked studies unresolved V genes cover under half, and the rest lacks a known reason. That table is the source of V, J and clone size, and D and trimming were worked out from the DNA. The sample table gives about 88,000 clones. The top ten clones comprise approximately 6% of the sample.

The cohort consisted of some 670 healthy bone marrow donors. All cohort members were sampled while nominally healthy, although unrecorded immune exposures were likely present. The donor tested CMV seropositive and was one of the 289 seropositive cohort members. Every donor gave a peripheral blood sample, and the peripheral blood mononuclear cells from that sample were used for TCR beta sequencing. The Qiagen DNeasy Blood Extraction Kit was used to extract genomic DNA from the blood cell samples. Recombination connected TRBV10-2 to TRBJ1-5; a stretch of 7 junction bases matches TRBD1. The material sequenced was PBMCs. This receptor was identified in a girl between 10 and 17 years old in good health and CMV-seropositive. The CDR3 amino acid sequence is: CASSEGQGQPQPQHF. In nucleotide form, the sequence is TGCGCCAGCAGTGAGGGGCAGGGACAGCCCCAGCCCCAGCATTTT.